The T cell receptor (beta chain) described here comes from a study of blood T cell repertoires in COVID-19. In the study overall: Spain, Italy and the United States supplied samples that represented acute and convalescent COVID-19.

Per germline, CDR1 SEHNR and CDR2 FQNEAQ (reference sequence). The CDR3 is 15 amino acids. With 5 bases removed from V and 4 bases from J, the gap between germline ends came to 12 bases. In the source study's methods: Nucleated cell number was recorded as an estimate derived from reference gene primer amplification. TCRdb's table, derived via immunoSEQ multiplex PCR, lists solely in-frame clones and lacks some. Clone size and V and J calls were adopted from that table, with D and trimming inferred from the DNA. The sample contains around 260,000 clones, 83% of which appear only once. The sample taken for sequencing was peripheral blood. V and J are TRBV7-9 and TRBJ1-6, with D perhaps matching TRBD1 (6 bases). The TCR was taken from a woman aged 45-59 years who had recovered from COVID-19. The CDR3 here is CASSPTGQYNSPLHF. The CDR3 coding sequence is TGTGCCAGCAGCCCAACAGGACAGTATAATTCACCCCTCCACTTT.